Following are 24 T cell receptor beta chains from one sample sequenced in a study of a mutant IDH1 vaccine in newly diagnosed glioma. This table comes from immunoSEQ multiplex PCR, and its TCRdb copy is limited to in-frame clones, with some not included. In the table there are approximately 60,000 clones, 65% to 90% of which are singletons. Their cognate antigens are unknown. Time point of the sample: week 5, during vaccination. Every vaccine dose comprised 300 ug of mutant IDH1 20-mer peptide plus topical imiquimod. The specimen was PBMCs, collected from a glioma patient whose treatment included an IDH1 peptide vaccine. These receptors all stem from a young woman with glioma. Some clones in this sample may be carry-over from other donors' samples.

This clone was detected once. The chain is built from TRBV18 and TRBJ1-5; 8 nucleotides align to TRBD1. Germline V gene lookup returns CDR1 KGHSH and CDR2 LQKENI. V dropped 4 bases and J dropped 1; count of bases not matched to a gene: 6. The CDR3 totals 16 residues. CDR3 residues: CASSRTDRASNQPQHF. The CDR3 nucleotides read TGTGCCAGCTCACGAACGGACAGGGCGAGCAATCAGCCCCAGCATTTT.

This clone was seen just once. The chain links TRBV10-1 to TRBJ2-7; D not certain. In germline, CDR1 is WNHNN, CDR2 SYGVQD (reference sequence). The length of the CDR3 is 13 residues. The V end lost 4 bases, the J end lost 3 bases, and 10 bases lay between the germline ends. CDR3 amino acids: CASSGAGSYEQYF. The CDR3 DNA reads as TGCGCCAGCAGTGGGGCAGGTAGCTACGAGCAGTACTTC.

The genes are TRBV6-6 and TRBJ1-2; D is unclear. CDR3 length: 14 residues. V lost 6 bases and J 2 bases, leaving 13 bases between the germline ends. Germline lookup yields CDR1 MNHNY and CDR2 SVGAGI (reference sequence). CDR3 sequence reads: CASRKQTSNYGYTF. The CDR3 nucleotides read TGTGCCAGCAGGAAACAGACGTCCAACTATGGCTACACCTTC.

DNA of the CDR3: TGTGCCTGGAGGCCCGACAGGGGCTACGAGCAGTACTTC. Translating it yields CAWRPDRGYEQYF. The V gene is TRBV30, the J gene TRBJ2-7; 8 bases map to TRBD1. Per the germline V gene, CDR1 is GTSNPN and CDR2 is SVGIG (reference sequence). V gave up 3 bases and J gave up 3 bases; unmatched junction bases: 4. This CDR3 spans 13 amino acids.

V is TRBV6-6 and J is TRBJ2-7, with D perhaps matching TRBD2 (6 bases). V dropped 7 bases and J dropped 2 bases, with 15 bases sitting between them. CDR3 length: 14 residues. Germline V gives CDR1 MNHNY, CDR2 SVGAGI (reference sequence). This chain's CDR3 is CASTDRGIPYEQYF. DNA of the CDR3: TGTGCCAGCACTGACCGGGGGATTCCCTACGAGCAGTACTTC.

The CDR3 reads CASSEASGPNQPQHF. CDR3 DNA: TGTGCCAGCAGTGAAGCCAGTGGCCCCAATCAGCCCCAGCATTTT. The rearrangement links TRBV6-1 to TRBJ1-5; D gene ambiguous. V dropped 0 bases and J dropped 3 bases, with 9 bases sitting between them. Germline CDR1 MNHNS, CDR2 SASEGT. This CDR3 contains 15 residues.

The chain has TRBV7-3 and TRBJ2-2; D possibly corresponds to TRBD1 (5 bases). Looked up from germline, CDR1 is SGHTA and CDR2 is FQGTGA. CDR3 size: 17 residues. Between the trimmed V and J ends, which lost 5 bases and 0 bases, there was a span of 16 bases. In DNA form, the CDR3 reads TGTGCCAGCAGCACTGTGGTTGCGACAGCGAACACCGGGGAGCTGTTTTTT. The encoded protein is CASSTVVATANTGELFF.

The chain is built from TRBV9 and TRBJ2-7; D might be TRBD1 (5 bases). CDR3 size: 13 residues. Trimming took 2 bases from V and 3 from J, leaving 9 bases between them. Germline assignment: CDR1 SGDLS and CDR2 YYNGEE. CDR3 DNA: TGTGCCAGCAGCGTCAGCCAGGGCTACGAGCAGTACTTC. Its protein product is CASSVSQGYEQYF.

The chain has TRBV19 and TRBJ1-5, with a tentative D call TRBD1 (5 bases). Trimming cost V 1 base and J 5 bases, with 9 bases left between them. The CDR3 totals 14 residues. Germline V gene sequence: CDR1 LNHDA, CDR2 SQIVND (reference sequence). CDR3 residues: CASSIGTTYQPQHF. DNA for the CDR3: TGTGCCAGTAGTATAGGGACAACTTATCAGCCCCAGCATTTT.

This sequence joins TRBV5-1 and TRBJ2-7, with D tentatively TRBD1 or TRBD2 (7 bases each). The V and J ends lost 1 base and 1 base respectively, with 18 bases between them. Germline values: CDR1 SGHRS, CDR2 YFSETQ. The CDR3 is made up of 17 amino acids. This CDR3 reads CASSLYGGQGGSYEQYF. In DNA form, the CDR3 reads TGCGCCAGCAGCTTGTACGGGGGGCAGGGGGGTTCCTACGAGCAGTACTTC.

The rearrangement uses TRBV6-1 and TRBJ1-4; 7 bases are shared with TRBD1. Germline V gene data show CDR1 as MNHNS and CDR2 as SASEGT. This CDR3 is 15 amino acids long. Germline trimming cut 3 bases from V and 5 bases from J; bases unmatched to any gene: 6. The CDR3 sequence: CASSDSTGTNEKLFF. CDR3 nucleotides: TGTGCCAGCAGTGATTCGACAGGGACGAATGAAAAACTGTTTTTT.

The chain carries TRBV5-6 and TRBJ2-1; TRBD2 matches 7 bases. V was clipped by 1 base and J by 2 bases; unmatched bases: 3. Germline CDR1 and CDR2: SGHDT and YYEEEE. The CDR3 covers 15 residues. The CDR3 here is CASSLPGLAYNEQFF. The CDR3 bases are TGTGCCAGCAGCTTGCCAGGACTAGCCTACAATGAGCAGTTCTTC.

V usage is TRBV11-2 and J usage is TRBJ2-7, with TRBD1 identical over 8 bases. CDR3 size: 14 residues. J gave up 4 bases and V 1 base, and 3 bases lay outside the gene matches. Germline V gene sequence: CDR1 SGHAT, CDR2 FQNNGV. This chain's CDR3 is CASSLGTGWYEQYF. The CDR3 bases are TGTGCCAGCAGCTTAGGGACAGGGTGGTACGAGCAGTACTTC.

The J gene is TRBJ2-1, the V gene TRBV28; D remains unclear. In germline, CDR1 is MDHEN, CDR2 SYDVKM. V lost 2 bases, J lost 3 bases, and 8 bases lay in between. The CDR3 totals 14 residues. The CDR3, as DNA: TGTGCCAGCAGTTTACTAACAGACTACAATGAGCAGTTCTTC. Translated: CASSLLTDYNEQFF. Complete variable domain (other parts from reference TRBV28 and TRBJ2-1): DVKVTQSSRYLVKRTGEKVFLECVQDMDHENMFWYRQDPGLGLRLIYFSYDVKMKEKGDIPEGYSVSREKKERFSLILESASTNQTSMYLCASSLLTDYNEQFFGPGTRLTVL.

This sequence joins TRBV10-3 and TRBJ1-5; the D gene is possibly TRBD1 (5 bases). V gave up 2 bases and J gave up 2 bases, with 7 bases separating them. The germline V gene encodes CDR1 ENHRY and CDR2 SYGVKD. The CDR3 sequence is 14 residues long. The CDR3: CAISERGGNQPQHF. Here the CDR3 DNA reads TGTGCCATCAGTGAGAGGGGCGGCAATCAGCCCCAGCATTTT.

The genes are TRBV12-5 and TRBJ2-4, with D tentatively TRBD1 (6 bases). Germline V gene sequence: CDR1 LGHNT, CDR2 FRNRAP. With 7 bases removed from V and 0 bases from J, the gap between germline ends came to 13 bases. The CDR3 has 15 residues. The CDR3 bases are TGTGCTAGTGCCTCCGTAGGGGGAGCCAAAAACATTCAGTACTTC. Translating gives CASASVGGAKNIQYF.

This clone has only one observation. V and J are TRBV7-2 and TRBJ2-7, with no clear D. The CDR3 contains 13 residues. Germline V CDR1 and CDR2: SGHTA, FQGNSA. The V gene lost 4 bases and the J gene lost 5 bases, with 12 bases spanning the gap. The CDR3 reads CASSSPDGHEQYF. The CDR3 DNA is TGTGCCAGCAGCTCCCCCGACGGCCACGAGCAGTACTTC.

This chain links TRBV2 with TRBJ1-2; 9 nucleotides line up with TRBD1. The trim removed 6 bases at V and 2 bases at J, leaving 4 bases unmatched. Germline values: CDR1 SNHLY, CDR2 FYNNEI. This CDR3 contains 14 residues. Here the CDR3 DNA reads TGTGCCAGCAGCGTGGACAGGGGAAACTATGGCTACACCTTC. This codes for CASSVDRGNYGYTF.

The chain carries TRBV5-1 and TRBJ2-3; 8 nucleotides match TRBD2. The germline CDR1 and CDR2 sequences are SGHRS and YFSETQ. J lost 3 bases, V lost 0 bases, and 6 bases had no gene match. This CDR3 comprises 16 residues. CDR3 coding DNA: TGCGCCAGCAGCTTGGCCCTAGCGGGTAATACAGATACGCAGTATTTT. Encoded protein: CASSLALAGNTDTQYF.

The chain uses TRBV2 and TRBJ1-3; no reliable D call. The CDR3 totals 12 residues. CDR1 SNHLY and CDR2 FYNNEI come from the germline V gene. With 7 bases removed from V and 2 bases from J, the gap between germline ends came to 6 bases. The chain's CDR3 is CASTQAGNTIYF. The CDR3 region has the DNA TGTGCCAGCACCCAAGCTGGAAACACCATATATTTT.

The chain links TRBV4-2 to TRBJ2-7; 12 positions agree with TRBD2. V lost 0 bases to trimming and J lost 4 bases; unmatched junction nucleotides: 1. The CDR3 is 15 residues long. Looked up from germline, CDR1 is LGHNA and CDR2 is YNFKEQ. CDR3 residues: CASSQDLAGGYEQYF. CDR3 DNA sequence: TGTGCCAGCAGCCAAGATCTAGCGGGGGGGTACGAGCAGTACTTC.

This clone was detected a few times. The V call is TRBV5-4, the J call TRBJ1-2, with 10 bases matching TRBD1. The length of the CDR3 is 15 residues. Germline loops: CDR1 SGHNT, CDR2 YYREEE (reference sequence). With 0 bases clipped from V and 7 bases from J, the junction kept 6 bases outside the gene matches. CDR3 amino acids: CASSLAGQGPAGYTF. CDR3 bases: TGTGCCAGCAGCTTGGCGGGACAGGGGCCCGCTGGCTACACCTTC.

This clone was seen only once. This CDR3 is also generated by other DNA sequences in the sample. The chain employs TRBV12-5 and TRBJ1-5; D remains unclear. Trimming cost V 1 base and J 1 base, with 2 bases left between them. From germline, CDR1 is LGHNT and CDR2 FRNRAP. This CDR3 has 13 residues. The CDR3 is CASGLGSNQPQHF. CDR3 bases: TGTGCTAGTGGTTTGGGCAGCAATCAGCCCCAGCATTTT.

On this clone itself: The same CDR3 also results from other DNA sequences found in this sample. This chain uses TRBV5-1 with TRBJ1-2, with D unclear. V shed 3 bases and J shed 2 bases, with 14 bases lying between them. CDR3 length: 15 residues. Germline CDR1 SGHRS, CDR2 YFSETQ. Here the CDR3 DNA reads TGCGCCAGCAGCTCATCGGGAGCCGGAAACTATGGCTACACCTTC. Translation: CASSSSGAGNYGYTF.